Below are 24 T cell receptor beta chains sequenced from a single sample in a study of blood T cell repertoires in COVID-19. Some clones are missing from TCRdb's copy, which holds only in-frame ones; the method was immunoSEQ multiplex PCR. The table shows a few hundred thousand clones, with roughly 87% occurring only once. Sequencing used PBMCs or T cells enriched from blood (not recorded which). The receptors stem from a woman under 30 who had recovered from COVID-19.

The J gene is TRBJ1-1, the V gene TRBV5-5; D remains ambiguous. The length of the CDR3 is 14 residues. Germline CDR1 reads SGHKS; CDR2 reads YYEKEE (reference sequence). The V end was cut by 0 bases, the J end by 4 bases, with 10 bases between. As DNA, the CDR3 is TGTGCCAGCAGCTTGGCGCGGCCGGGCACTGAAGCTTTCTTT. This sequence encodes CASSLARPGTEAFF.

CDR3 in DNA: TGTGCCAGCAGTCAAGCGGAGTGGGACACTGAAGCTTTCTTT. This encodes CASSQAEWDTEAFF. V is TRBV6-4 and J is TRBJ1-1; D uncertain. Between the trimmed V and J ends, which lost 5 bases and 3 bases, there was a span of 13 bases. The CDR3 consists of 14 residues. CDR1 is MRHNA, CDR2 SNTAGT, per germline.

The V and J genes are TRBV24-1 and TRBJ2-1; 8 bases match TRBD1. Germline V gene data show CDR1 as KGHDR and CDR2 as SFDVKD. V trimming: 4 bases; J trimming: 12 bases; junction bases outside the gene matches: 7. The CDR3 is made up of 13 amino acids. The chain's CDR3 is CATSEPGGEGQFF. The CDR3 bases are TGTGCCACCAGTGAGCCAGGGGGCGAAGGGCAGTTCTTC.

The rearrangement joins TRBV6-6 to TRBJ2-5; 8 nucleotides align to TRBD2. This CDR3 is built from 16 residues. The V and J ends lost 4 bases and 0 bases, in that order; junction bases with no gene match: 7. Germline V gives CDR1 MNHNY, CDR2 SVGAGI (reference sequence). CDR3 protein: CASSSGGATYQETQYF. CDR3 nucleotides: TGTGCCAGCAGTTCCGGGGGGGCTACGTACCAAGAGACCCAGTACTTC.

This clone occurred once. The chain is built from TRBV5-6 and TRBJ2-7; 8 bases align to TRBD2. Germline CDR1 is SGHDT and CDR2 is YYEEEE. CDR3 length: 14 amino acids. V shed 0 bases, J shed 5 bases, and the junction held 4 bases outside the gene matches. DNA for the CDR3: TGTGCCAGCAGCTTGGCCGGGACTAGTAACGAGCAGTACTTC. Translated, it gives CASSLAGTSNEQYF. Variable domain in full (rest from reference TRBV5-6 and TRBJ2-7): DAGVTQSPTHLIKTRGQQVTLRCSPKSGHDTVSWYQQALGQGPQFIFQYYEEEERQRGNFPDRFSGHQFPNYSSELNVNALLLGDSALYLCASSLAGTSNEQYFGPGTRLTVT.

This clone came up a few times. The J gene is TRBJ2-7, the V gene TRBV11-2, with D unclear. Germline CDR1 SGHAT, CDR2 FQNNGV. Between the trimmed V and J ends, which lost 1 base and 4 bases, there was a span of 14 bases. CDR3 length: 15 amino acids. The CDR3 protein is CASSLVWAQGYEQYF. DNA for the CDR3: TGTGCCAGCAGCTTAGTGTGGGCCCAAGGTTACGAGCAGTACTTC.

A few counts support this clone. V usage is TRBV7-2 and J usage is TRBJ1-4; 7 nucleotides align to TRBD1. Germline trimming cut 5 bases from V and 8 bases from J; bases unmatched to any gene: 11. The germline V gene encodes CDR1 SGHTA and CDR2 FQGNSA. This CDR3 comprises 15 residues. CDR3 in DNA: TGTGCCAGCAGCGTTACCGGGACAGCCACCGAAAAACTGTTTTTT. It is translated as CASSVTGTATEKLFF.

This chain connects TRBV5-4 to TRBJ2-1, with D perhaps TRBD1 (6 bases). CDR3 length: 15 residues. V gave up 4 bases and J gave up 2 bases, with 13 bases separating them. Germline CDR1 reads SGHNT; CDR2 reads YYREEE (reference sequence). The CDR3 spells CASSSRTVPYNEQFF. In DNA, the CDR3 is TGTGCCAGCAGCAGTAGGACAGTACCCTACAATGAGCAGTTCTTC.

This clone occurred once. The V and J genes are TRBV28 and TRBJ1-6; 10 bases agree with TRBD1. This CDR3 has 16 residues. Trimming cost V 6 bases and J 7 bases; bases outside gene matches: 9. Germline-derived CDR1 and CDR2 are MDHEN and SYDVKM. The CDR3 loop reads CASRSGTGVENSPLHF. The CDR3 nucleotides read TGTGCCAGCAGATCCGGGACAGGGGTGGAAAATTCACCCCTCCACTTT.

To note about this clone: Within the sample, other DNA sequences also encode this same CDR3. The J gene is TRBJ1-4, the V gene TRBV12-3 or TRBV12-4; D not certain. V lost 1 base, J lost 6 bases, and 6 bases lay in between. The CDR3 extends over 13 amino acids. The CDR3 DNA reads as TGTGCCAGCAGTTTAGGCGGGGATGAAAAACTGTTTTTT. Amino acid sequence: CASSLGGDEKLFF.

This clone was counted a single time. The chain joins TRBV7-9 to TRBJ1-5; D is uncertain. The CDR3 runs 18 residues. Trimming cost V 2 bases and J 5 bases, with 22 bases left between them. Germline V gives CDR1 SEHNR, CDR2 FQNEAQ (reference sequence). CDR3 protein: CASSLKVDAAAGDQPQHF. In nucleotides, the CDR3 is TGTGCCAGCAGCTTAAAGGTTGATGCGGCGGCCGGGGATCAGCCCCAGCATTTT.

CDR3 protein: CASESGRYNEQFF. CDR3 nucleotide sequence: TGTGCCAGCGAAAGCGGCCGATACAATGAGCAGTTCTTC. This rearrangement joins TRBV27 to TRBJ2-1, with D perhaps matching TRBD2 (5 bases). Germline lookup yields CDR1 MNHEY and CDR2 SMNVEV (reference sequence). There are 13 residues in the CDR3. The V and J ends lost 8 bases and 4 bases respectively, with 12 bases between them.

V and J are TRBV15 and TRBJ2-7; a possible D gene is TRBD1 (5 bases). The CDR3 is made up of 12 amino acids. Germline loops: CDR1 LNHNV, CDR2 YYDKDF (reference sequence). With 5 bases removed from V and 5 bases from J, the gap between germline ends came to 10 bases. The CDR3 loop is CATSYDSDEQYF. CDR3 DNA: TGTGCCACCAGCTACGACAGTGACGAGCAGTACTTC.

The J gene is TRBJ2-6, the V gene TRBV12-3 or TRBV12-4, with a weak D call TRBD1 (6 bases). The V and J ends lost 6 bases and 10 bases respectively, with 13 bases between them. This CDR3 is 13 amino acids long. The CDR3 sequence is CASRSTGLNVLTF. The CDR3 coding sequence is TGTGCCAGCAGATCGACAGGTTTAAACGTCCTGACTTTC.

The CDR3 spells CASSQSYGGGNQPQHF. DNA of the CDR3: TGTGCCAGCAGCCAGTCATACGGCGGGGGGAATCAGCCCCAGCATTTT. The chain links TRBV3-1 (or the pseudogene TRBV3-2) to TRBJ1-5, with TRBD1 as a possible D gene (5 bases). The CDR3 totals 16 residues. Germline V gene data show CDR1 as LGHDT and CDR2 as YNNKEL (reference sequence). The ends were cut back, 3 bases at V and 4 bases at J, with 16 bases in the middle.

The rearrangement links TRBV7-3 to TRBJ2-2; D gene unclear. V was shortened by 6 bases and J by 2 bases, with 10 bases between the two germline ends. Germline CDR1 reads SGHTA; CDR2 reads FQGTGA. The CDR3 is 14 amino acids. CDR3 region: CASREGVNTGELFF. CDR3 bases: TGTGCCAGCAGGGAAGGAGTTAACACCGGGGAGCTGTTTTTT.

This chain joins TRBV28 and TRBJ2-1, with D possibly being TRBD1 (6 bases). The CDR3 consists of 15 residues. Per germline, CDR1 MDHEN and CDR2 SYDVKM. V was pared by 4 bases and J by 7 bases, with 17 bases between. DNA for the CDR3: TGTGCCAGCAGTTCCACCGCTTACAGGGCTAATGAGCAGTTCTTC. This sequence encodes CASSSTAYRANEQFF.

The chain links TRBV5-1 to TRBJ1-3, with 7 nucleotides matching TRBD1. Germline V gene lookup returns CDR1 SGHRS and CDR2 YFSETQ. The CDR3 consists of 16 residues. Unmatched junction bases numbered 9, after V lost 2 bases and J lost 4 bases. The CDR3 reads CASSFGTVFSGNTIYF. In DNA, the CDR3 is TGCGCCAGCAGCTTCGGGACAGTATTCTCAGGAAACACCATATATTTT.

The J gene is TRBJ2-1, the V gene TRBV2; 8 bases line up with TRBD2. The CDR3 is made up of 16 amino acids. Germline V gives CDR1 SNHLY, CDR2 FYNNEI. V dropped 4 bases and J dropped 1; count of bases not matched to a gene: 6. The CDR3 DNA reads TGTGCCAGCAGTGGGGGGACTAGTGGGTCCTACAATGAGCAGTTCTTC. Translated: CASSGGTSGSYNEQFF.

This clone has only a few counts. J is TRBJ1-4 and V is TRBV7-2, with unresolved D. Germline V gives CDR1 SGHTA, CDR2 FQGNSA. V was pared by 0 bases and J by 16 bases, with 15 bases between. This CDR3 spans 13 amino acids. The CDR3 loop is CASSLASGGFAFF. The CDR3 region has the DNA TGTGCCAGCAGCTTAGCGTCAGGAGGGTTCGCGTTTTTT.

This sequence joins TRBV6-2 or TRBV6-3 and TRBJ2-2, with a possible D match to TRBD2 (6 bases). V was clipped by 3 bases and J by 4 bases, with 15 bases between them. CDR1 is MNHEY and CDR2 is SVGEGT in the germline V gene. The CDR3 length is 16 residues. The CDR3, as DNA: TGTGCCAGCAGTTATTCGCGGGGAGGCATCACCGGGGAGCTGTTTTTT. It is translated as CASSYSRGGITGELFF.

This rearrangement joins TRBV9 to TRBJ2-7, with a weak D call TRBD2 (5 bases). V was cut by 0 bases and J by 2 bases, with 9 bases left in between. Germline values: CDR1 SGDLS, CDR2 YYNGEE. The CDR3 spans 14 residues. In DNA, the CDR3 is TGTGCCAGCAGCGTAGGGTTCGGGGCCTACGAGCAGTACTTC. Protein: CASSVGFGAYEQYF.

The CDR3 sequence is CASSSLNSPLHF. The CDR3, as DNA: TGTGCCAGCAGCTCCCTAAATTCACCCCTCCACTTT. The chain is built from TRBV11-2 and TRBJ1-6; D gene ambiguous. CDR1 SGHAT and CDR2 FQNNGV come from the germline V gene. This CDR3 region has 12 residues. V was clipped by 4 bases and J by 7 bases, with 5 bases between them.

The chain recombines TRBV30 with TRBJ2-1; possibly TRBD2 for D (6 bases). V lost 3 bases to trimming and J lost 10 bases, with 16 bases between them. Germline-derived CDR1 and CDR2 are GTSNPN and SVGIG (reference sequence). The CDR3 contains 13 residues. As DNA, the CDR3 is TGTGCCTGGAGCCTGGGGCAGGCGGGGGAGCAGTTCTTC. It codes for CAWSLGQAGEQFF.